The 28 T cell receptor beta chains given below trace back to one sample, sequenced in a study of control samples from healthy donors and cancer patients. Sequencing used immunoSEQ multiplex PCR; TCRdb keeps in-frame clones, though not all of them. This sample yields more than 20,000 clones, of which roughly 83% are seen a single time; 27% belongs to the top ten. The material sequenced was PBMCs. These receptors were taken from a man between 60 and 70 years old with head and neck cancer.

The V and J genes are TRBV6-2 or TRBV6-3 and TRBJ2-5; the match to TRBD2 covers 9 bases. The V gene end was trimmed by 1 base and the J gene end by 0 bases; junction bases not matched to a gene: 9. The CDR3 loop spans 18 amino acids. Germline CDR1 MNHEY, CDR2 SVGEGT. CDR3 region: CASSYLSRLAEYQETQYF. CDR3 nucleotides: TGTGCCAGCAGTTACTTGAGCAGACTAGCGGAGTACCAAGAGACCCAGTACTTC.

The chain links TRBV5-1 to TRBJ2-4; D call uncertain. This CDR3 comprises 15 residues. Between the trimmed V and J ends, which lost 5 bases and 0 bases, there was a span of 12 bases. Germline V CDR1 and CDR2: SGHRS, YFSETQ. Here the CDR3 reads CASRGIPLAKNIQYF. Here the CDR3 DNA reads TGCGCCAGCAGGGGCATACCCTTAGCCAAAAACATTCAGTACTTC.

This clone was seen a handful of times. The V and J genes are TRBV19 and TRBJ2-7; 9 positions match TRBD1. V trimming: 5 bases; J trimming: 1 base; junction bases outside the gene matches: 3. This CDR3 contains 14 residues. Germline assignment: CDR1 LNHDA and CDR2 SQIVND (reference sequence). The CDR3 here is CASSQQGASYEQYF. CDR3 nucleotide sequence: TGTGCCAGTAGTCAACAGGGGGCATCCTACGAGCAGTACTTC.

This chain links TRBV2 with TRBJ2-2, with no clear D. Germline V CDR1 and CDR2: SNHLY, FYNNEI. Trimming stripped 6 bases from V and 7 bases from J, with 9 bases between. This CDR3 has 12 residues. The CDR3 is CASRILGGELFF. CDR3 nucleotides: TGTGCCAGCAGGATACTGGGCGGGGAGCTGTTTTTT.

The chain carries TRBV6-2 or TRBV6-3 and TRBJ1-4; D unresolved. V was pared by 6 bases and J by 8 bases, with 7 bases between. This CDR3 is built from 11 residues. CDR1 is MNHEY, CDR2 SVGEGT, per germline. CDR3 coding DNA: TGTGCCAGCAGCTCCTCGGAAAAACTGTTTTTT. Its protein is CASSSSEKLFF.

The chain links TRBV30 to TRBJ1-4; D not certain. V lost 2 bases to trimming and J lost 6 bases, with 16 bases between them. Per germline, CDR1 GTSNPN and CDR2 SVGIG (reference sequence). This CDR3 contains 15 residues. The CDR3 DNA is TGTGCCTGGAGTCCTCGGACCTCTGGGGATGAAAAACTGTTTTTT. Encoded protein: CAWSPRTSGDEKLFF.

V and J are TRBV28 and TRBJ2-3; D not resolved. The V and J ends lost 11 bases and 5 bases respectively, with 17 bases between them. CDR1 is MDHEN, CDR2 SYDVKM, per germline. CDR3 length: 13 residues. The CDR3 sequence is CASHHPQRDTQYF. The CDR3 bases are TGTGCCTCCCACCATCCACAGAGAGATACGCAGTATTTT.

The chain joins TRBV6-2 or TRBV6-3 to TRBJ1-2; D call uncertain. V was clipped by 2 bases and J by 2 bases, with 3 bases between them. The CDR3 has 12 amino acids. The germline V gene has CDR1 MNHEY and CDR2 SVGEGT. CDR3 bases: TGTGCCAGCAGTTACGTGAACTATGGCTACACCTTC. The encoded protein is CASSYVNYGYTF.

This chain uses TRBV6-5 with TRBJ1-5; D not certain. This CDR3 has 15 residues. Trimming cost V 0 bases and J 0 bases, with 6 bases left between them. The germline V gene encodes CDR1 MNHEY and CDR2 SVGAGI. The CDR3 region has the DNA TGTGCCAGCAGTTACTCTGGCGGTAGCAATCAGCCCCAGCATTTT. Its protein product is CASSYSGGSNQPQHF.

This chain joins TRBV9 and TRBJ2-1; TRBD1 might be the D (6 bases). Germline lookup yields CDR1 SGDLS and CDR2 YYNGEE. Trimming took off 0 bases at V and 1 base at J, with 8 bases between the two ends. The CDR3 loop spans 15 amino acids. This CDR3 reads CASSVEGGSYNEQFF. CDR3 sequence (DNA): TGTGCCAGCAGCGTAGAAGGGGGTTCCTACAATGAGCAGTTCTTC. The full variable domain, rest sourced from reference TRBV9 and TRBJ2-1, is DSGVTQTPKHLITATGQRVTLRCSPRSGDLSVYWYQQSLDQGLQFLIQYYNGEERAKGNILERFSAQQFPDLHSELNLSSLELGDSALYFCASSVEGGSYNEQFFGPGTRLTVL.

The gene calls are TRBV27 and TRBJ2-1, with 12 positions matching TRBD2. The ends lost 5 bases at V and 8 bases at J; junction bases unmatched: 7. Germline CDR1 reads MNHEY; CDR2 reads SMNVEV (reference sequence). This CDR3 spans 15 amino acids. In DNA, the CDR3 is TGTGCCAGCAGTGTAACGCGACTAGCGGGGGATGAGCAGTTCTTC. Protein: CASSVTRLAGDEQFF.

This chain joins TRBV5-1 and TRBJ2-1; TRBD2 aligns across 14 bases. J gave up 4 bases and V 1 base, and 1 base lay outside the gene matches. The CDR3 length is 16 residues. Per the germline V gene, CDR1 is SGHRS and CDR2 is YFSETQ. The CDR3 sequence: CASSLRLAGGYNEQFF. DNA of the CDR3: TGCGCCAGCAGCTTGCGACTAGCGGGAGGGTACAATGAGCAGTTCTTC.

This clone was seen only a few times. J is TRBJ2-5 and V is TRBV27; TRBD2 aligns across 7 bases. The trim removed 3 bases at V and 5 bases at J, leaving 12 bases unmatched. The CDR3 sequence is 16 residues long. Germline CDR1 and CDR2: MNHEY and SMNVEV (reference sequence). The CDR3 DNA follows: TGTGCCAGCAGTTTTCTGGGGGGGAGGGCCGCGGAGACCCAGTACTTC. It codes for CASSFLGGRAAETQYF.

This chain's CDR3 is CASSVGRGKGTF. CDR3 DNA: TGTGCCAGCAGCGTAGGAAGGGGAAAGGGCACCTTC. This chain links TRBV9 with TRBJ1-2, with D perhaps TRBD1 (5 bases). From germline, CDR1 is SGDLS and CDR2 YYNGEE. The CDR3 has 12 amino acids. Between the trimmed V and J ends, which lost 0 bases and 13 bases, there was a span of 13 bases.

The chain is built from TRBV5-4 and TRBJ2-7; 12 bases align to TRBD2. The V segment lost 0 bases and the J segment 6 bases; nucleotides outside the gene matches: 4. The CDR3 sequence is 15 residues long. Germline CDR1 SGHNT, CDR2 YYREEE (reference sequence). CDR3 DNA: TGTGCCAGCAGCTTGGCTAGCGGGAGGGGAGCCGAGCAGTACTTC. Translated: CASSLASGRGAEQYF.

The chain combines TRBV6-2 or TRBV6-3 with TRBJ2-1; D not certain. Trimming removed 0 bases at V and 6 bases at J, with 3 bases between. Per germline, CDR1 MNHEY and CDR2 SVGEGT. This CDR3 spans 12 amino acids. The CDR3 bases are TGTGCCAGCAGTTACTCACCCAATGAGCAGTTCTTC. Protein product: CASSYSPNEQFF.

This chain joins TRBV6-4 and TRBJ2-3; 10 bases are a match to TRBD2. The CDR3 sequence is 16 residues long. Unmatched junction bases numbered 10, after V lost 5 bases and J lost 5 bases. The germline V gene has CDR1 MRHNA and CDR2 SNTAGT. For the CDR3, the DNA is TGTGCCAGCAGTAATCTAGCGGGAGAAGGTGGAGATACGCAGTATTTT. Its translation is CASSNLAGEGGDTQYF.

This chain uses TRBV14 with TRBJ2-5; 7 nucleotides agree with TRBD2. The V gene end was trimmed by 0 bases and the J gene end by 0 bases; junction bases not matched to a gene: 7. Germline CDR1 and CDR2: SGHDN and FVKESK. The CDR3 consists of 17 residues. CDR3 sequence (DNA): TGTGCCAGCAGCCAAGATCCCATCGGGAGGTACCAAGAGACCCAGTACTTC. As protein: CASSQDPIGRYQETQYF.

This clone appeared a few times. The chain uses TRBV2 and TRBJ2-1; 9 bases align to TRBD1. There are 13 residues in the CDR3. Germline CDR1 SNHLY, CDR2 FYNNEI. Trimming at V came to 6 bases and at J to 9 bases, leaving 6 bases not matched to a gene. The CDR3 sequence: CASRGTGTGEQFF. The DNA for the CDR3 is TGTGCCAGCAGAGGGACAGGGACAGGTGAGCAGTTCTTC.

This sequence joins TRBV5-4 and TRBJ1-1, with no clear D. Germline CDR1 reads SGHNT; CDR2 reads YYREEE (reference sequence). Between the trimmed V and J ends, which lost 1 base and 4 bases, there was a span of 8 bases. This CDR3 spans 13 amino acids. The DNA for the CDR3 is TGTGCCAGCAGCTTGATAGGGCCCACTGAAGCTTTCTTT. It codes for CASSLIGPTEAFF.

The V call is TRBV9, the J call TRBJ2-4, with 8 bases aligning to TRBD2. CDR3 length: 18 amino acids. Germline V gene data show CDR1 as SGDLS and CDR2 as YYNGEE. Trimming removed 0 bases from V and 1 base from J; junction bases left unmatched: 9. CDR3 bases: TGTGCCAGCAGCGTAGTCCGGGGGGGCTGCTCCGCCAAAAACATTCAGTACTTC. Encoded protein: CASSVVRGGCSAKNIQYF.

CDR3 amino acids: CASSGDAGEKLFF. CDR3 nucleotides: TGTGCCAGCAGTGGGGACGCGGGGGAAAAACTGTTTTTT. The chain carries TRBV2 and TRBJ1-4, with D perhaps TRBD1 (5 bases). V lost 4 bases and J 8 bases, leaving 11 bases between the germline ends. The CDR3 covers 13 residues. The germline V gene encodes CDR1 SNHLY and CDR2 FYNNEI.

The rearrangement joins TRBV11-2 to TRBJ2-3, with 8 bases identical to TRBD2. In germline, CDR1 is SGHAT, CDR2 FQNNGV. The CDR3 spans 15 residues. The junction had 6 bases not matched to a gene; V was cut back by 5 bases and J by 2 bases. CDR3: CASSIAGHPTDTQYF. CDR3 DNA sequence: TGTGCCAGCAGCATAGCGGGGCATCCCACAGATACGCAGTATTTT. The entire variable domain, with the rest obtained from reference TRBV11-2 and TRBJ2-3, is as follows: EAGVAQSPRYKIIEKRQSVAFWCNPISGHATLYWYQQILGQGPKLLIQFQNNGVVDDSQLPKDRFSAERLKGVDSTLKIQPAKLEDSAVYLCASSIAGHPTDTQYFGPGTRLTVL.

This chain connects TRBV7-9 to TRBJ1-3; the D gene is possibly TRBD1 (5 bases). V was cut by 3 bases and J by 1 base, with 7 bases left in between. Germline V gene lookup returns CDR1 SEHNR and CDR2 FQNEAQ (reference sequence). The CDR3 totals 14 residues. The CDR3 region has the DNA TGTGCCAGCAGCTTGGAGGGGTCTGGAAACACCATATATTTT. Translating it yields CASSLEGSGNTIYF.

This chain links TRBV7-9 with TRBJ2-7; 8 bases are shared with TRBD2. This CDR3 has 15 amino acids. Germline V CDR1 and CDR2: SEHNR, FQNEAQ (reference sequence). V was pared by 3 bases and J by 0 bases, with 4 bases of the junction left unmatched. CDR3 coding DNA: TGTGCCAGCAGCTTGACTAGCGAATACTCCTACGAGCAGTACTTC. Translation: CASSLTSEYSYEQYF.

The chain links TRBV3-1 (or the pseudogene TRBV3-2) to TRBJ1-4; 9 positions agree with TRBD1. With V trimmed by 7 bases and J by 1 base, 10 bases remained unmatched. The CDR3 is made up of 17 amino acids. CDR1 and CDR2 from the germline V gene are LGHDT and YNNKEL (reference sequence). The CDR3 region is CASTTGGEEETNEKLFF. Here the CDR3 DNA reads TGTGCCAGCACCACAGGGGGCGAAGAAGAAACTAATGAAAAACTGTTTTTT.

The V gene is TRBV28, the J gene TRBJ1-1, with 10 bases aligning to TRBD1. There are 14 residues in the CDR3. Germline V lookup: CDR1 MDHEN, CDR2 SYDVKM. The V gene end was trimmed by 4 bases and the J gene end by 5 bases; junction bases not matched to a gene: 4. This CDR3 is CASSWEGQGTEAFF. For the CDR3, the DNA is TGTGCCAGCAGTTGGGAGGGACAGGGGACTGAAGCTTTCTTT.

The V call is TRBV2, the J call TRBJ2-1, with 10 bases fitting TRBD2. Germline CDR1 is SNHLY and CDR2 is FYNNEI. CDR3 length: 13 amino acids. Germline trimming cut 6 bases from V and 9 bases from J; bases unmatched to any gene: 5. CDR3 DNA sequence: TGTGCCAGCAGGCTAGCGGGAGAGGGTGAGCAGTTCTTC. The encoded protein is CASRLAGEGEQFF. Full variable domain (outside the CDR3, taken from reference TRBV2 and TRBJ2-1): EPEVTQTPSHQVTQMGQEVILRCVPISNHLYFYWYRQILGQKVEFLVSFYNNEISEKSEIFDDQFSVERPDGSNFTLKIRSTKLEDSAMYFCASRLAGEGEQFFGPGTRLTVL.